This T cell receptor beta chain was sequenced during a study of T cell clones after liver transplantation. Regarding the study as a whole: Small, mixed patient groups and varying post-transplant times limit these conclusions. In most of the 8 subjects, circulating graft-donor-reactive CD4 TCRbeta sequences fell significantly after transplant.

Germline CDR1 MDHEN, CDR2 SYDVKM. V shed 6 bases, J shed 2 bases, and the junction held 8 bases outside the gene matches. The CDR3 spans 15 residues. Worth noting for this clone: What it recognizes is unknown.

Sequenced by immunoSEQ multiplex PCR; TCRdb stores in-frame clones only, minus some. This table has roughly 100,000 clones, 84% appearing once. The chain has TRBV28 and TRBJ2-7; TRBD2 aligns across 9 bases. The TCR comes from a human patient who received a liver transplant. A share of the T cells may be of graft donor origin. Specimen: CD4+ T cells from blood, collected approximately 43 months after liver transplant. CDR3 in DNA: TGTGCCAGCAGCCAGGGGGTAGCGGGGGCCTACGAGCAGTACTTC. This codes for CASSQGVAGAYEQYF.